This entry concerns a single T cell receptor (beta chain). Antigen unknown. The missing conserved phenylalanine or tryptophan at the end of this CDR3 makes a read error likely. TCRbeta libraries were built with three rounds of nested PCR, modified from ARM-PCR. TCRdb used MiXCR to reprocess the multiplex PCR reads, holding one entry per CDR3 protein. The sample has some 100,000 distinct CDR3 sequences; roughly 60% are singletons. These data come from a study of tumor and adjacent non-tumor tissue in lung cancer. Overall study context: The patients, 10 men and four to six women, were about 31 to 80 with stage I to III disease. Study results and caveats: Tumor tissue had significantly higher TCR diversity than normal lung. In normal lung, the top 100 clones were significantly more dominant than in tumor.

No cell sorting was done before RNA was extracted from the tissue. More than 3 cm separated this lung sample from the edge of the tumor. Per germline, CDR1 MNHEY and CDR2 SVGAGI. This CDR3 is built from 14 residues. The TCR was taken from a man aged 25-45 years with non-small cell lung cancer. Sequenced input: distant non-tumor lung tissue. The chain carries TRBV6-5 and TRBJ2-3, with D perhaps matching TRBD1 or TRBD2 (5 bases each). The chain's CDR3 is CARSYGASTDTQYL. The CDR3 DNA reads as TGTGCCAGGAGTTACGGGGCTAGCACAGATACGCAGTATCTT.